The source of this TCR beta chain is a study of blood T cell repertoires in COVID-19. Original processing notes: Nucleated cell counts were estimated from reference gene primer amplification. Assay: immunoSEQ multiplex PCR; the TCRdb copy retains only in-frame clones and omits some. V, J and clone size reflect that table, while D and trimming were determined from the DNA. The sample carries around 360,000 clones, around 87% recorded once. Per germline, CDR1 GTSNPN and CDR2 SVGIG (reference sequence). V was pared by 4 bases and J by 3 bases, with 10 bases of the junction left unmatched. The CDR3 is 16 amino acids. Clinical histories supplied by participants themselves formed the basis of cohort assignment.

The receptor was isolated from a man in his forties or fifties in a cohort exposed to, infected with or recovered from COVID-19 (not recorded which). Sequences were obtained from PBMCs or T cells enriched from blood (not recorded which). The chain uses TRBV30 and TRBJ1-4, with 8 bases lining up with TRBD1. In DNA form, the CDR3 reads TGTGCCTGGACCCGGACAGGGAATAAGGCTAATGAAAAACTGTTTTTT. Translating it yields CAWTRTGNKANEKLFF.